Below, one T cell receptor (beta chain) is given with its context. In the source study's methods: Quantification of nucleated cells was approximated via reference gene primer amplification. Sequencing was performed with immunoSEQ multiplex PCR; in TCRdb, only in-frame clones are kept and a portion is missing. V and J calls and clone size are those listed in that table; D and trimming were worked out from the DNA. The top ten clones hold 2.4% of a sample with about 250,000 clones, 85% to 90% of them seen once. The sample originates from a study of blood T cell repertoires in COVID-19. Trimming took 1 base from V and 2 from J, leaving 7 bases between them. CDR1 is LGHNT and CDR2 is FRNRAP in the germline V gene. The CDR3 is made up of 14 amino acids.

The chain uses TRBV12-5 and TRBJ2-3; D gene uncertain. The sequencing input was PBMCs or T cells enriched from blood (not recorded which). This receptor was obtained from a woman between 18 and 30 years old who had recovered from COVID-19. CDR3 in amino acids: CASGLAGPTDTQYF. CDR3 DNA sequence: TGTGCTAGTGGTTTGGCAGGTCCCACAGATACGCAGTATTTT. Together with reference TRBV12-5 and TRBJ2-3, the CDR3 gives the full variable domain: DARVTQTPRHKVTEMGQEVTMRCQPILGHNTVFWYRQTMMQGLELLAYFRNRAPLDDSGMPKDRFSAEMPDATLATLKIQPSEPRDSAVYFCASGLAGPTDTQYFGPGTRLTVL.